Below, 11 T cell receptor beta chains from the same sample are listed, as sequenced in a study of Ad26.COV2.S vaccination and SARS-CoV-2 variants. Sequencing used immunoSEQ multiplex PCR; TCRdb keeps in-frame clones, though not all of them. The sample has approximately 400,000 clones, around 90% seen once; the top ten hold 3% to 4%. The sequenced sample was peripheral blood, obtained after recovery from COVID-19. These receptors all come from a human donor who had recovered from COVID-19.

The CDR3 loop is CASSFGEWTDTQYF. In DNA form, the CDR3 reads TGCGCCAGCAGCTTCGGGGAATGGACAGATACGCAGTATTTT. The chain links TRBV5-1 to TRBJ2-3; tentatively, D is TRBD2 (5 bases). V shed 2 bases and J shed 3 bases, with 10 bases lying between them. The CDR3 totals 14 residues. Germline assignment: CDR1 SGHRS and CDR2 YFSETQ.

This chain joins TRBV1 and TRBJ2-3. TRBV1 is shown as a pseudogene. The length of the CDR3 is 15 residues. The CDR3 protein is CTSSHHGPPQDTQYF. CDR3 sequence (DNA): TGCACCAGCAGCCACCACGGACCGCCTCAAGATACGCAGTATTTT.

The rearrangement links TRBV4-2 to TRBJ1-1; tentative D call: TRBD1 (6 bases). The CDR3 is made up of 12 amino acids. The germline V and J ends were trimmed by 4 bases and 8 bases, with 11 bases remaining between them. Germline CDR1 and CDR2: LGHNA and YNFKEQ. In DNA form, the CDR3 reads TGTGCCAGCAGCCCCGATGACAGGGAAGCTTTCTTT. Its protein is CASSPDDREAFF.

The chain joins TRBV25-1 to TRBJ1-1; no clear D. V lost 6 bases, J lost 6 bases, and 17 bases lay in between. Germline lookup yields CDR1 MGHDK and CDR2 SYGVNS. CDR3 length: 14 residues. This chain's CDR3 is CASRDPGEVPEAFF. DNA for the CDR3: TGTGCCAGCAGGGACCCCGGAGAAGTCCCTGAAGCTTTCTTT.

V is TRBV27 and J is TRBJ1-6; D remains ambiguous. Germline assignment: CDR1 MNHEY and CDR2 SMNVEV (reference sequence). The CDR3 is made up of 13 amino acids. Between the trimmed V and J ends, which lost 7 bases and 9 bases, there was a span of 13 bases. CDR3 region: CASNQGRSSPLHF. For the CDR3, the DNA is TGTGCCAGCAACCAAGGACGAAGTTCACCCCTCCACTTT.

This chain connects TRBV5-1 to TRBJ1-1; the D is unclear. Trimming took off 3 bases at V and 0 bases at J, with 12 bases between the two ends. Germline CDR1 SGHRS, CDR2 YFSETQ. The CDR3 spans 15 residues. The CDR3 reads CASSWAVGMNTEAFF. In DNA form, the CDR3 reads TGCGCCAGCAGCTGGGCGGTAGGGATGAACACTGAAGCTTTCTTT.

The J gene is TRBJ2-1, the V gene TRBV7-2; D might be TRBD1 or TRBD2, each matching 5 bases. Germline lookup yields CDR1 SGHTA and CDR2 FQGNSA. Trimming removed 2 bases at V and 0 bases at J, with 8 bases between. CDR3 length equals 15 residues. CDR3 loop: CASSLSGTSYNEQFF. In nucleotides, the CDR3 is TGTGCCAGCAGCTTATCGGGGACCTCCTACAATGAGCAGTTCTTC.

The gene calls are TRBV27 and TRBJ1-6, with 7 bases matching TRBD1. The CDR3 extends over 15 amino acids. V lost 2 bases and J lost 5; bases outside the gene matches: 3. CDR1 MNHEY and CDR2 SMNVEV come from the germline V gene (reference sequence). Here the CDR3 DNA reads TGTGCCAGCAGTTTACGACAGGGCAATAATTCACCCCTCCACTTT. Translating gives CASSLRQGNNSPLHF.

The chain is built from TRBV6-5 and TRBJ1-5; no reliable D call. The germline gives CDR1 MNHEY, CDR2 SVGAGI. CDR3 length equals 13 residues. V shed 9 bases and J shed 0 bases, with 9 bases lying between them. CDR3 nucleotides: TGTGCCAGTTCAGACTTTAGCAATCAGCCCCAGCATTTT. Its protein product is CASSDFSNQPQHF.

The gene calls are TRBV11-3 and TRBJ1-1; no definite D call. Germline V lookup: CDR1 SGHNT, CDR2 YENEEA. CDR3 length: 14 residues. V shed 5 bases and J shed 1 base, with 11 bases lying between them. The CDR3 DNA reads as TGTGCCAGCAGCCCAGGTGGAGCGAACACTGAAGCTTTCTTT. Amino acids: CASSPGGANTEAFF.

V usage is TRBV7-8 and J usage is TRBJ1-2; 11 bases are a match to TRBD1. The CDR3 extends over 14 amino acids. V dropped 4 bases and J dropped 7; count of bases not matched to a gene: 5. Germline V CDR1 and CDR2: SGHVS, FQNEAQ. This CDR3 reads CASSSLDRGPGYTF. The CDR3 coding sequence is TGTGCCAGCAGCTCACTGGACAGGGGGCCTGGCTACACCTTC.